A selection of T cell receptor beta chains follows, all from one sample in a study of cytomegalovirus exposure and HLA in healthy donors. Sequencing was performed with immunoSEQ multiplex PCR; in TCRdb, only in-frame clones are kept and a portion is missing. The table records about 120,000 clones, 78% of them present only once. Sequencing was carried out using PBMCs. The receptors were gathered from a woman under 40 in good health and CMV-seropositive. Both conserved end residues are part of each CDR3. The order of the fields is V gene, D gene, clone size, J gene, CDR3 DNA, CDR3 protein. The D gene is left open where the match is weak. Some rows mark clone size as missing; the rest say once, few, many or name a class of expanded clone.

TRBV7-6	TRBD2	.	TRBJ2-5	TGTGCCAGCAGCTTAGAGCGGACTAGCGGGGATGAGACCCAGTACTTC	CASSLERTSGDETQYF
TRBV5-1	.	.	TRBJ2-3	TGCGCCAGCAGTTACGACCCGGGACACGACACAGATACGCAGTATTTT	CASSYDPGHDTDTQYF
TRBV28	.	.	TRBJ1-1	TGTGCCAGCAGGAGCGTAGGAGCCAGGGTTACGAGCACTGAAGCTTTCTTT	CASRSVGARVTSTEAFF
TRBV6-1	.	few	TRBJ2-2	TGTGCCAGCAGTCGGGTCGCGGACACCGGGGAGCTGTTTTTT	CASSRVADTGELFF
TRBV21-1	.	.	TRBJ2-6	TGTGCCAGCAGCAAAGACGCACGGCTAGCGGGACCTTATTCTGGGGCCAACGTCCTGACTTTC	CASSKDARLAGPYSGANVLTF
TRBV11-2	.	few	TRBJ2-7	TGTGCCAGCAGCCCCCCGGGAGTTCCGCTCTACGAGCAGTACTTC	CASSPPGVPLYEQYF
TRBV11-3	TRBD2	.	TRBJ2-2	TGTGCCAGCAGCTTAGGGGCCAGCGGGGGGGCGGGCACCGGGGAGCTGTTTTTT	CASSLGASGGAGTGELFF
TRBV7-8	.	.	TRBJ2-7	TGTGCCAGCAGCTTAGCTGCGGGCACCGAAGCCGAGCAGTACTTC	CASSLAAGTEAEQYF
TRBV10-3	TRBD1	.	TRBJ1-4	TGTGCCTCAGGACAGGGGGCTTACGAAAAACTGTTTTTT	CASGQGAYEKLFF
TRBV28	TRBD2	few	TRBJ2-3	TGTGCCAGCAGGGGGGGAGCGGGGGTCACAGATACGCAGTATTTT	CASRGGAGVTDTQYF
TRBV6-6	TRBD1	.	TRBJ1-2	TGTGCCAGCAGTTACGACAGGGGGCAGGCTGGCTACACCTTC	CASSYDRGQAGYTF
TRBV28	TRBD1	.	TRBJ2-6	TGTGCCAGCAGTTTAGCTGGGGGGACAGGTTACTCTGGGGCCAACGTCCTGACTTTC	CASSLAGGTGYSGANVLTF
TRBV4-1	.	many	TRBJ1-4	TGCGCCAGCAGCCAAGATTGGGGGCACGCAACTAATGAAAAACTGTTTTTT	CASSQDWGHATNEKLFF
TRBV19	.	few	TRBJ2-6	TGTGCCAGTATCGGCTCTGGGGCCAACGTCCTGACTTTC	CASIGSGANVLTF
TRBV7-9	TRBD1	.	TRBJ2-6	TGTTCCAGCAGAAATGACCGGGACAGGGTGAGTGGGGCCAACGTCCTGACTTTC	CSSRNDRDRVSGANVLTF
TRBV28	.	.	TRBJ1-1	TGTGCCAGCAGTGACAGTCCCCCGCGTAACACTGAAGCTTTCTTT	CASSDSPPRNTEAFF
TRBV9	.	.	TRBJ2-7	TGTGCCAGCAGCGTAGAGAACTCTCAACACGAGCAGTACTTC	CASSVENSQHEQYF
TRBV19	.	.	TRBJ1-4	TGTGCCAGTAGTATTTCTGGCAGGGGAAATGAAAAACTGTTTTTT	CASSISGRGNEKLFF
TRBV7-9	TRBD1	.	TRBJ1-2	TGTGCCAGCAGCCCGGACAGGGGGATACGGGGGGGCTACACCTTC	CASSPDRGIRGGYTF
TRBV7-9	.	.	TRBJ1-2	TGTTCCAGCAGTCCTTCGTTCGGTAACTATGGCTACACCTTC	CSSSPSFGNYGYTF
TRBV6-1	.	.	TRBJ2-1	TGTGCCAGCAGCCTCAGTGGGGCAGCTTACAATGAGCAGTTCTTC	CASSLSGAAYNEQFF
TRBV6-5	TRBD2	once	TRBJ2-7	TGTGCCAGCAGTTACCGCGGGGGCTCCTACGAGCAGTACTTC	CASSYRGGSYEQYF
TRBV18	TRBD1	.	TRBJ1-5	TGTGCCAGCTCAGCTGGACAGGGGATGAATCAGCCCCAGCATTTT	CASSAGQGMNQPQHF
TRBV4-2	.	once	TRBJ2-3	TGTGCCAGCAGCCAAGAAGGTACACGGGCGGGGGCTGGGGTTACGCAGTATTTT	CASSQEGTRAGAGVTQYF
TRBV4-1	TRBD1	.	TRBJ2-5	TGCGCCAGCAGCCAAGATCCGACAGGGAGAGGGGAGACCCAGTACTTC	CASSQDPTGRGETQYF
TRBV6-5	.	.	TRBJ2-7	TGTGCCAGCAGTTACTCGCGTACCTACGAGCAGTACTTC	CASSYSRTYEQYF
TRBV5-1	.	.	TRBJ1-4	TGCGCCAGCAGCTCATGGGGGTTAACAGGGTCTAATGAAAAACTGTTTTTT	CASSSWGLTGSNEKLFF
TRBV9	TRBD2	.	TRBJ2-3	TGTGCCAGCAGCGTAAGCGCAAGCGGGGGGGCACAAGATACGCAGTATTTT	CASSVSASGGAQDTQYF
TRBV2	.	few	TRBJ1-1	TGTGCCAGCAGTGAGGTCAGGGGGAACACTGAAGCTTTCTTT	CASSEVRGNTEAFF
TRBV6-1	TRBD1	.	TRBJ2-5	TGTGCCAGCAGCCAGGACAGGGTCCAAGAGACCCAGTACTTC	CASSQDRVQETQYF
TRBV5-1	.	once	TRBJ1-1	TGCGCCAGCAGCTTGGCTCAGGGGAACACTGAAGCTTTCTTT	CASSLAQGNTEAFF
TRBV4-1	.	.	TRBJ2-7	TGCGCCAGCAGCCAAGGTCGGTTGGACGAGCAGTACTTC	CASSQGRLDEQYF
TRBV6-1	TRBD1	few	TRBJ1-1	TGTGCCAGCAGTACCCTCAGGGGGCTCACTGAAGCTTTCTTT	CASSTLRGLTEAFF
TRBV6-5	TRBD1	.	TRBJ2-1	TGTGCCAGCAGCCCCGGGACAGGACTCAATGAGCAGTTCTTC	CASSPGTGLNEQFF
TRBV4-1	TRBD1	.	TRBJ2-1	TGCGCCAGCAGCCAAGATCCGGGACAGGTGGGATACAATGAGCAGTTCTTC	CASSQDPGQVGYNEQFF
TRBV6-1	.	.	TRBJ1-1	TGTGCCAGCAGTGAAGCTCTGAGTTACACTGAAGCTTTCTTT	CASSEALSYTEAFF
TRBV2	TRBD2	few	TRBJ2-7	TGTGCCAGCAGTGTTAGCGGGGGTCCGACCTACGAGCAGTACTTC	CASSVSGGPTYEQYF
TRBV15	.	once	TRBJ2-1	TGTGCCACCAGCAACGCTTGGGCGAATGAGCAGTTCTTC	CATSNAWANEQFF
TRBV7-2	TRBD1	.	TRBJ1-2	TGTGCCAGCAGCTTAACAGGGGGAGGTGGCTACACCTTC	CASSLTGGGGYTF
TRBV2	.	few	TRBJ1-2	TGTGCCAGCACCCTGAACTTCAGGGGCTACACCTTC	CASTLNFRGYTF
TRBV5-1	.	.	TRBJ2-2	TGCGCCAGCAGCTTGGCCGTAGGGGTTATGGCCACCGGGGAGCTGTTTTTT	CASSLAVGVMATGELFF
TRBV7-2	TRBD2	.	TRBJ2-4	TGTGCCAGCAGCTTAGAGGTGGGGGGGGCCAAAAACATTCAGTACTTC	CASSLEVGGAKNIQYF
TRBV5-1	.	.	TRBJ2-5	TGCGCCAGCAGCTTCTCGGTTCATCAAGAGACCCAGTACTTC	CASSFSVHQETQYF